This T cell receptor beta chain was profiled in a study of CD8+CD57+ T cells in acquired aplastic anemia. Study-level findings and limits: CD8+ Simpson's diversity in patients was not significantly different from that in controls. Some 27 CD8+ CDR3 sequences were shared between patients and controls.

About this clonotype: The antigen remains undetermined.

The sequenced patients had an expansion of CD8+CD57+ cells seen by flow cytometry. Patients were therapy-naive when their blood was sampled. TCR beta VDJ and CDR3 were profiled, and genomic DNA was the template. In TCRdb, the reads were re-called with MiXCR into one record per CDR3 protein. Among some 160,000 distinct CDR3 sequences listed, around 48% were seen once. Material: sorted CD4+, CD8+, or CD8+CD57+ T cells (not recorded which) from PBMCs. The clonotype comes from a human donor with aplastic anemia.

The CDR3 DNA is TGTGCCAGCATCGAGACCGGGAACTATGGCTACACCTTC. Translation: CASIETGNYGYTF. The rearrangement uses TRBV7-9 and TRBJ1-2; no clear D. V gave up 7 bases and J gave up 2 bases, with 11 bases separating them. Germline V gene sequence: CDR1 SEHNR, CDR2 FQNEAQ (reference sequence). The CDR3 has 13 residues. The variable domain in full, with the rest retrieved from reference TRBV7-9 and TRBJ1-2, is DTGVSQNPRHKITKRGQNVTFRCDPISEHNRLYWYRQTLGQGPEFLTYFQNEAQLEKSRLLSDRFSAERPKGSFSTLEIQRTEQGDSAMYLCASIETGNYGYTFGSGTRLTVV.